The source of this T cell receptor beta chain is a study of blood T cell repertoires in COVID-19. As for the study in general: Specimens from acute and convalescent COVID-19 originated in the United States, Italy and Spain. PBMCs, B-cell-depleted T cells, or T cells were the source of the cDNA or gDNA that made up the material.

V gave up 5 bases and J gave up 4 bases, with 14 bases separating them. The V gene's germline CDR1 is KGHSH and CDR2 LQKENI. This CDR3 contains 14 residues. In the original workflow: Scientists estimated how many nucleated cells there were by amplifying reference gene primers. Measured with immunoSEQ multiplex PCR; TCRdb has only the in-frame clones, and not every one. From that table come the V and J calls and clone size; the DNA was used to work out D and trimming. This sample has tens of thousands of clones; approximately 78% occur once, and the top ten carry roughly a quarter. In this sample, this clone turned up a few times.

The V call is TRBV18, the J call TRBJ2-5; tentatively, D is TRBD1 (6 bases). Sequencing used peripheral blood. The origin of this receptor is a human donor in a cohort sampled during active COVID-19. The DNA of the CDR3 is TGTGCCAGCTCATTACAGGGTCGGGGAGAGACCCAGTACTTC. Its translation is CASSLQGRGETQYF.